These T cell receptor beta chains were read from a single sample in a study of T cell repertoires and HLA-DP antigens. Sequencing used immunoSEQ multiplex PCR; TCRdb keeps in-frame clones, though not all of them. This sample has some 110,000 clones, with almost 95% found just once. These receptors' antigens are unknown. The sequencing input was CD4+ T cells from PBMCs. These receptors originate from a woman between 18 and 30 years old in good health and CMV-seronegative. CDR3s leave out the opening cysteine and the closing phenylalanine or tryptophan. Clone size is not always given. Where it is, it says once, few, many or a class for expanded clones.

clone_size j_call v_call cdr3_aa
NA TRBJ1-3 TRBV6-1 ASSEALRQAGGNTIY
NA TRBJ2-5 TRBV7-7 ASSLGGPLGTQY
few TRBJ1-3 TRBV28 ASSLDRTIY
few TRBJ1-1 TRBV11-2 ASSWGAGGNTEAF
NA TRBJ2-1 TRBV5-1 ASSLYADRPRF
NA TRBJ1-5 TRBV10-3 AISVGTPGVTNQPQH
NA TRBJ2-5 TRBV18 ASSAGTLRDQETQY
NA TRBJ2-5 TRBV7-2 ASSARPGQQETQY
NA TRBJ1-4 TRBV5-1 ASSLRPQGVSAATNEKLF
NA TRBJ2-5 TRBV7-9 ASSLLAGAFEETQY
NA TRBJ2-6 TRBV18 ASSPTGTSGTSGANVLT
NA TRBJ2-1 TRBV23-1 ATRTGGSYNEQF
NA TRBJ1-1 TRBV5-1 ASSRQGMNTEAF
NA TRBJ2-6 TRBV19 ASSIRRRDRGTSGANVLT
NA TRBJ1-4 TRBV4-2 ASSQDGHSREKLF
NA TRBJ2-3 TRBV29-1 SVRGGTTDTQY
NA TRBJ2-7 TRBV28 ASSSPRGGVSYEQY
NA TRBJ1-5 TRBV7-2 ASSPYTGQPQH
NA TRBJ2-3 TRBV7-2 ASSLEPGASTDTQY
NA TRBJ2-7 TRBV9 ASSPSSTYEQY
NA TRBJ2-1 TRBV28 ASGLYNEQF
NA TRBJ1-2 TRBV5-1 ASSLVGAYGYT
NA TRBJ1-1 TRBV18 ASSLGGGTNTEAF